This T cell receptor (beta chain) is drawn from a study of T cells in localized non-small cell lung cancer. Whole-study findings and limits: Uninvolved adjacent lung showed the highest T cell clonality, exceeding tumor. Paired adjacent lung recovered a median around 62 of the top 100 tumor clones. Heterogeneity stays possible, as sequencing covered only one tumor region.

Comments on this clone: Its cognate antigen is unknown.

Using immunoSEQ multiplex PCR, the repertoire was profiled, and TCRdb retains in-frame clones only, with some absent. This repertoire shows roughly 61,000 clones, 81% found once; its top ten account for about 4.5%. The CDR3 length is 14 residues. Germline lookup yields CDR1 SGHKS and CDR2 YYEKEE (reference sequence). V was clipped by 0 bases and J by 2 bases, with 8 bases between them. The chain has TRBV5-5 and TRBJ1-2; D is unclear. This clonotype originated in a man between 40 and 70 years old with stage II lung adenocarcinoma. The starting material was PBMCs, obtained before any cancer treatment. The CDR3 region is CASSLEASNYGYTF. In nucleotides, the CDR3 is TGTGCCAGCAGCTTGGAAGCATCCAACTATGGCTACACCTTC.